This passage covers 16 T cell receptor beta chains from one sample sequenced in a study of beta chain features in type 1 diabetes. These receptors' antigens are unknown. As every portion of the isolated RNA was reverse transcribed, the sequencing read expressed TCRB transcripts. Here immunoSEQ multiplex PCR was the method, and the copy in TCRdb shows in-frame clones only, minus some. The sample includes a few hundred thousand clones, more than 15% of them seen just once. Study-level points and caveats: TCRB CDR3 length was moderately but significantly reduced in all four CD4+ subsets of Type 1 diabetes patients.

The sequenced sample consisted of naive CD4+ T cells from blood. Receptor source: a man aged 25-45 years with type 1 diabetes.

The rearrangement uses TRBV30 and TRBJ2-7; 7 nucleotides agree with TRBD1. Losses at the gene ends were 0 bases for V and 0 bases for J; bases not matched to a gene: 5. The CDR3 length is 15 residues. Germline V gene sequence: CDR1 GTSNPN, CDR2 SVGIG (reference sequence). CDR3 sequence: CAWSVWQGVSYEQYF. The CDR3 DNA follows: TGTGCCTGGAGTGTTTGGCAGGGGGTCTCCTACGAGCAGTACTTC.

V is TRBV5-1 and J is TRBJ2-1, with TRBD2 matching over 8 bases. The trim removed 0 bases at V and 4 bases at J, leaving 3 bases unmatched. Germline CDR1 reads SGHRS; CDR2 reads YFSETQ. The CDR3 has 15 amino acids. CDR3 nucleotides: TGCGCCAGCAGCTTGGGCAGCGGGAGTTACAATGAGCAGTTCTTC. Protein sequence: CASSLGSGSYNEQFF. The variable domain in full, with the rest retrieved from reference TRBV5-1 and TRBJ2-1, is KAGVTQTPRYLIKTRGQQVTLSCSPISGHRSVSWYQQTPGQGLQFLFEYFSETQRNKGNFPGRFSGRQFSNSRSEMNVSTLELGDSALYLCASSLGSGSYNEQFFGPGTRLTVL.

The gene calls are TRBV27 and TRBJ1-2, with D unresolved. This CDR3 spans 12 amino acids. Trimming left V 6 bases short and J 11 bases short, with 16 bases between. CDR1 is MNHEY, CDR2 SMNVEV, per germline (reference sequence). In DNA form, the CDR3 reads TGTGCCAGCAGGCTTAGATATGGTCTTTACACCTTC. Amino acid sequence: CASRLRYGLYTF.

The rearrangement joins TRBV7-2 to TRBJ2-7; D possibly corresponds to TRBD2 (6 bases). The CDR3 extends over 13 amino acids. V gave up 6 bases and J gave up 3 bases, with 12 bases separating them. Per the germline V gene, CDR1 is SGHTA and CDR2 is FQGNSA. In DNA, the CDR3 is TGTGCCAGCAGGGAGACCGGGGGCTACGAGCAGTACTTC. It is translated as CASRETGGYEQYF.

The chain has TRBV28 and TRBJ2-7; weak D call: TRBD2 (5 bases). The V and J ends lost 8 bases and 2 bases respectively, with 19 bases between them. CDR1 and CDR2 from the germline V gene are MDHEN and SYDVKM. This CDR3 has 15 amino acids. The CDR3 DNA reads TGTGCCAGCGGGAGCCCTAGCTCAGCCACCTACGAGCAGTACTTC. Amino acid sequence: CASGSPSSATYEQYF. Together with reference TRBV28 and TRBJ2-7, the CDR3 gives the full variable domain: DVKVTQSSRYLVKRTGEKVFLECVQDMDHENMFWYRQDPGLGLRLIYFSYDVKMKEKGDIPEGYSVSREKKERFSLILESASTNQTSMYLCASGSPSSATYEQYFGPGTRLTVT.

In its sample, this clone was seen a few times. The chain has TRBV29-1 and TRBJ2-7; D assignment may be TRBD1 or TRBD2 (5 bases each). The CDR3 runs 14 residues. Looked up from germline, CDR1 is SQVTM and CDR2 is ANQGSEA. Trimming took off 4 bases at V and 2 bases at J, with 15 bases between the two ends. CDR3 nucleotide sequence: TGCAGCGTTGGGACCGGGACGGCTACCTACGAGCAGTACTTC. Its translation: CSVGTGTATYEQYF.

This clone was seen a handful of times. The chain uses TRBV14 and TRBJ2-4; TRBD2 might be the D (5 bases). Trimming stripped 6 bases from V and 0 bases from J, with 15 bases between. Germline assignment: CDR1 SGHDN and CDR2 FVKESK. The CDR3 contains 16 residues. The CDR3 DNA is TGTGCCAGCAGTTCAACCCGGGAACTAGCCAAAAACATTCAGTACTTC. Residues: CASSSTRELAKNIQYF.

This clone has only a few counts. V gene TRBV28 combines with J gene TRBJ2-1, with D hard to call. V shed 3 bases and J shed 8 bases, with 5 bases lying between them. CDR1 is MDHEN, CDR2 SYDVKM, per germline. CDR3 size: 11 residues. The DNA of the CDR3 is TGTGCCAGCAGTTTTATGTATGAGCAGTTCTTC. This codes for CASSFMYEQFF. Together with reference TRBV28 and TRBJ2-1, the CDR3 gives the full variable domain: DVKVTQSSRYLVKRTGEKVFLECVQDMDHENMFWYRQDPGLGLRLIYFSYDVKMKEKGDIPEGYSVSREKKERFSLILESASTNQTSMYLCASSFMYEQFFGPGTRLTVL.

The rearrangement links TRBV9 to TRBJ2-1, with D perhaps given as TRBD1 or TRBD2 (7 bases each). The CDR3 extends over 15 amino acids. CDR1 is SGDLS, CDR2 YYNGEE, per germline. Trimming stripped 4 bases from V and 2 bases from J, with 13 bases between. In nucleotides, the CDR3 is TGTGCCAGCAGCCCCCCAGGGGGGGCCTACAATGAGCAGTTCTTC. This codes for CASSPPGGAYNEQFF.

This clone was detected only a few times. The chain combines TRBV18 with TRBJ2-2; D uncertain. The V end lost 0 bases, the J end lost 7 bases, and 6 bases lay between the germline ends. Germline values: CDR1 KGHSH, CDR2 LQKENI. The CDR3 is made up of 13 amino acids. DNA of the CDR3: TGTGCCAGCTCACCACCGTCGAACGGGGAGCTGTTTTTT. Translating gives CASSPPSNGELFF.

The chain recombines TRBV30 with TRBJ1-2; D is unresolved. The V gene's germline CDR1 is GTSNPN and CDR2 SVGIG (reference sequence). CDR3 length: 13 amino acids. The ends were cut back, 5 bases at V and 2 bases at J, with 12 bases in the middle. This CDR3 is CAWGRGRNYGYTF. CDR3 nucleotide sequence: TGTGCCTGGGGTCGGGGAAGAAACTATGGCTACACCTTC. Full variable domain (rest looked up from reference TRBV30 and TRBJ1-2): SQTIHQWPATLVQPVGSPLSLECTVEGTSNPNLYWYRQAAGRGLQLLFYSVGIGQISSEVPQNLSASRPQDRQFILSSKKLLLSDSGFYLCAWGRGRNYGYTFGSGTRLTVV.

This clone showed up just a few times. This chain joins TRBV7-2 and TRBJ1-2; TRBD1 is a possible D gene (5 bases). The CDR3 runs 16 residues. Germline CDR1 SGHTA, CDR2 FQGNSA. The V end was cut by 0 bases, the J end by 4 bases, with 15 bases between. The CDR3 DNA reads as TGTGCCAGCAGCTTAGCGGAGGGACTGTCCTCCTATGGCTACACCTTC. Its protein is CASSLAEGLSSYGYTF.

This clone has a single count. The DNA for the CDR3 is TGTGCCAGCAGCGTATCGGGTACCCCCTACGAGCAGTACTTC. Translating gives CASSVSGTPYEQYF. The rearrangement joins TRBV9 to TRBJ2-7, with D hard to call. The length of the CDR3 is 14 residues. With 1 base removed from V and 2 bases from J, the gap between germline ends came to 10 bases. CDR1 is SGDLS, CDR2 YYNGEE, per germline.

This clone was seen only a few times. The chain uses TRBV25-1 and TRBJ1-1; maybe TRBD1 (6 bases). CDR1 and CDR2 from the germline V gene are MGHDK and SYGVNS. V lost 3 bases, J lost 1 base, and 12 bases lay in between. The CDR3 has 15 amino acids. CDR3 region: CASSDPTTGNTEAFF. In DNA form, the CDR3 reads TGTGCCAGCAGTGACCCTACGACAGGGAACACTGAAGCTTTCTTT.

This clone has more than one count but fewer than ten. Here the CDR3 DNA reads TGTGCCAGCAGCGACCGGGACAGATCCTACGAGCAGTACTTC. Its translation is CASSDRDRSYEQYF. This chain links TRBV7-9 with TRBJ2-7; TRBD1 agrees at 7 bases. Germline CDR1 is SEHNR and CDR2 is FQNEAQ (reference sequence). V was pared by 5 bases and J by 1 base, with 5 bases of the junction left unmatched. This CDR3 has 14 amino acids. The whole variable domain, remainder taken from reference TRBV7-9 and TRBJ2-7, is DTGVSQNPRHKITKRGQNVTFRCDPISEHNRLYWYRQTLGQGPEFLTYFQNEAQLEKSRLLSDRFSAERPKGSFSTLEIQRTEQGDSAMYLCASSDRDRSYEQYFGPGTRLTVT.

There are a few counts of this clone. CDR3 sequence reads: CASPTTRGKTYEQYF. The CDR3 DNA is TGTGCCAGCCCCACGACAAGGGGTAAGACCTACGAGCAGTACTTC. The chain joins TRBV6-7 to TRBJ2-7; D perhaps matches TRBD1 (5 bases). TRBV6-7 is an ORF, and what it does is uncertain. Between the trimmed V and J ends, which lost 8 bases and 2 bases, there was a span of 19 bases. The CDR3 runs to 15 residues.